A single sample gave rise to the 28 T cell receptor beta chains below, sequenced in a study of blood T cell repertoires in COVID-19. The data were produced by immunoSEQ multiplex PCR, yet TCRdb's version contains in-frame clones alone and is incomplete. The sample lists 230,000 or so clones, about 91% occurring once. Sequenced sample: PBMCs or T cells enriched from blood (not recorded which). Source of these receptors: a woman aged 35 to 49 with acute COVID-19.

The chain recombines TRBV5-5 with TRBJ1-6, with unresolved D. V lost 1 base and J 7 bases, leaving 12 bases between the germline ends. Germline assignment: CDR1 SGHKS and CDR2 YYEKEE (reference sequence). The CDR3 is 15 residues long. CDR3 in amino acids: CASSLFGGPNSPLHF. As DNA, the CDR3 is TGTGCCAGCAGCTTGTTTGGCGGCCCGAATTCACCCCTCCACTTT.

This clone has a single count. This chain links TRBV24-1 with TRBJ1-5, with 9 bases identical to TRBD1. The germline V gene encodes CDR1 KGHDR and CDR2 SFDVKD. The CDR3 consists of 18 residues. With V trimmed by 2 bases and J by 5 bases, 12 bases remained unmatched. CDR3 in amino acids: CATSDSKSGTGRDQPQHF. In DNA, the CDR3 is TGTGCCACCAGTGATTCTAAATCCGGGACAGGGCGAGATCAGCCCCAGCATTTT.

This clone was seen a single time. In nucleotides, the CDR3 is TGTGCCAGCAGCGCAGGGGGCGCGGGCTCACCCCTCCACTTT. It encodes CASSAGGAGSPLHF. The chain is built from TRBV6-5 and TRBJ1-6; 8 bases agree with TRBD1. CDR3 size: 14 residues. V shed 6 bases, J shed 10 bases, and the junction held 8 bases outside the gene matches. Germline CDR1 and CDR2: MNHEY and SVGAGI.

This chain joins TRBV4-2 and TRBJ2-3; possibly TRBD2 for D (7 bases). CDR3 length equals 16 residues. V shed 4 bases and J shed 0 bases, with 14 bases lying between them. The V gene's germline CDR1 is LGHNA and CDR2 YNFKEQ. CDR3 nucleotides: TGTGCCAGCAGCCTGGGGGGGCCGGACAGCACAGATACGCAGTATTTT. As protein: CASSLGGPDSTDTQYF.

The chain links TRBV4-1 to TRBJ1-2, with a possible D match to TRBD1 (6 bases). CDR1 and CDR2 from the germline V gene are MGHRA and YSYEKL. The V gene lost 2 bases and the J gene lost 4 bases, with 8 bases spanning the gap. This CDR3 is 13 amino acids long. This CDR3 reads CASSQPGVYGYTF. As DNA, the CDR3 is TGCGCCAGCAGCCAACCAGGGGTCTATGGCTACACCTTC.

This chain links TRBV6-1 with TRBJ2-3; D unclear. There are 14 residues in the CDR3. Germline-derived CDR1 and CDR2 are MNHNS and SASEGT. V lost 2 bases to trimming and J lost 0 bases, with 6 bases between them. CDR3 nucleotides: TGTGCCAGCAGTGAATTTCGTAGCACAGATACGCAGTATTTT. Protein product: CASSEFRSTDTQYF.

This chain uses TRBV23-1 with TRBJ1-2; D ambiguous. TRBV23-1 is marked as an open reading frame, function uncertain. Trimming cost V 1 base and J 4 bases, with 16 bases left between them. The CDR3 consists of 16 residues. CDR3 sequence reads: CASSQLTIDQTYGYTF. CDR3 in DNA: TGCGCCAGCAGTCAATTAACCATAGATCAAACCTATGGCTACACCTTC.

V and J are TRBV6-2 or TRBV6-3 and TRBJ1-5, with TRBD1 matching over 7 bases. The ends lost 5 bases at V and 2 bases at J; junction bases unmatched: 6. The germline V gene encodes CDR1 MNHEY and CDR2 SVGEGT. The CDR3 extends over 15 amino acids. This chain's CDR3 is CASSAGGRGNQPQHF. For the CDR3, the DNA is TGTGCCAGCAGTGCAGGGGGTCGTGGCAATCAGCCCCAGCATTTT.

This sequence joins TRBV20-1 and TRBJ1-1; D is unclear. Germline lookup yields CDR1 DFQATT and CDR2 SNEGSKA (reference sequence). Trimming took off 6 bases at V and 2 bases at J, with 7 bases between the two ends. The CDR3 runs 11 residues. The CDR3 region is CSAGANTEAFF. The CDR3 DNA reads TGCAGTGCCGGAGCTAACACTGAAGCTTTCTTT.

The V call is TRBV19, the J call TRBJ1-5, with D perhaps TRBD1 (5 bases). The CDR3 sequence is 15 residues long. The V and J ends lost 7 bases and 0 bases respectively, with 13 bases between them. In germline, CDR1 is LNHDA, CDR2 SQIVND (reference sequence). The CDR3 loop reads CASIVGQYSNQPQHF. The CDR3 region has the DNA TGTGCCAGTATAGTGGGGCAGTATAGCAATCAGCCCCAGCATTTT.

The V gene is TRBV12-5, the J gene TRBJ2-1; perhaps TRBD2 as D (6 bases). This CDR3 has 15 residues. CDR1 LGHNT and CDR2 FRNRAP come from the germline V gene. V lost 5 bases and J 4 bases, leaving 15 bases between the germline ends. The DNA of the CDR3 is TGTGCTAGTGGTCCCGCACCAGGACTATACAATGAGCAGTTCTTC. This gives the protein CASGPAPGLYNEQFF.

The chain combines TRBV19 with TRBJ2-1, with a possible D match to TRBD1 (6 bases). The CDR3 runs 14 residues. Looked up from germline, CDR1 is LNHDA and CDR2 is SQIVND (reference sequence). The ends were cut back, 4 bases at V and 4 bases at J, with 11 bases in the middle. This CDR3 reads CASSTSTGYNEQFF. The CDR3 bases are TGTGCCAGTAGTACTTCGACAGGATACAATGAGCAGTTCTTC.

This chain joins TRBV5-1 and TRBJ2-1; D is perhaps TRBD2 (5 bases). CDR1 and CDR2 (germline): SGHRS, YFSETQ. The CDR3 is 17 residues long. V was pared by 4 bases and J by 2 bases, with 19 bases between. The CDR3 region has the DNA TGCGCCAGCAGCGGTAGCGAAGCACTGGGCCCCTACAATGAGCAGTTCTTC. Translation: CASSGSEALGPYNEQFF.

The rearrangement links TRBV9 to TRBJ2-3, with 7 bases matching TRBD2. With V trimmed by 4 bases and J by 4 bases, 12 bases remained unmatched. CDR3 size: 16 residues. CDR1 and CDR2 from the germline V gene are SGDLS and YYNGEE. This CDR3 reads CASSSAGDGRADTQYF. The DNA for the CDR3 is TGTGCCAGCAGCTCCGCGGGAGACGGAAGGGCAGATACGCAGTATTTT.

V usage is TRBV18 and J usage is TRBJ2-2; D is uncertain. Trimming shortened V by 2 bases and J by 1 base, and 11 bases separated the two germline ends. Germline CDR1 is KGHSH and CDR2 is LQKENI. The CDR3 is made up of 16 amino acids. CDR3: CASSPLSLGNTGELFF. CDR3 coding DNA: TGTGCCAGCTCACCATTATCTCTAGGGAACACCGGGGAGCTGTTTTTT.

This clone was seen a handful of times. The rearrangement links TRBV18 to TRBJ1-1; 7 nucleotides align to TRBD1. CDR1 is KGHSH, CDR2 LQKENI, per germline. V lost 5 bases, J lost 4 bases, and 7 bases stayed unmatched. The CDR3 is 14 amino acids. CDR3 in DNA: TGTGCCAGCTCAATACAACAGGGGCGCACTGAAGCTTTCTTT. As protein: CASSIQQGRTEAFF.

DNA for the CDR3: TGTGCCAGCAGTGAAGGGACAAGGGGTGAAAAACTGTTTTTT. This encodes CASSEGTRGEKLFF. V usage is TRBV6-1 and J usage is TRBJ1-4; D possibly corresponds to TRBD1 (5 bases). The V end lost 1 base, the J end lost 7 bases, and 10 bases lay between the germline ends. Germline values: CDR1 MNHNS, CDR2 SASEGT. CDR3 size: 14 residues.

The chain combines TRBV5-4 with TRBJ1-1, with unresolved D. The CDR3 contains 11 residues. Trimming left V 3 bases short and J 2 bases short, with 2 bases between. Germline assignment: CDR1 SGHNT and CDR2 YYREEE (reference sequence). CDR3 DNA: TGTGCCAGCAGCTCAAACACTGAAGCTTTCTTT. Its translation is CASSSNTEAFF.

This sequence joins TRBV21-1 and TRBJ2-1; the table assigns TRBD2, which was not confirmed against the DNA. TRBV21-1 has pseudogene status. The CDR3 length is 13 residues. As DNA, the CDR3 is TGTGCCAGCAGCACCTCTCGCCAAGCGGGGAGGTTCTTC. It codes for CASSTSRQAGRFF.

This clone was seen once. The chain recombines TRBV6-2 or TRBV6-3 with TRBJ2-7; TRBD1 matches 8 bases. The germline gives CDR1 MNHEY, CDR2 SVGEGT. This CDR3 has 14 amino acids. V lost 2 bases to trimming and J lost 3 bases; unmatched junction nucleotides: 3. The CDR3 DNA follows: TGTGCCAGCAGTTACGTTACAGGGGGCTACGAGCAGTACGTC. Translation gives CASSYVTGGYEQYV.

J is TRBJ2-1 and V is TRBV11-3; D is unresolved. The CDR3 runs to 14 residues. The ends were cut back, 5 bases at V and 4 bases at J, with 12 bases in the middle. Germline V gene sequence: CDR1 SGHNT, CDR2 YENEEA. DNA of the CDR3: TGTGCCAGCAGCCCAGGTGGCAGATACAATGAGCAGTTCTTC. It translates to CASSPGGRYNEQFF. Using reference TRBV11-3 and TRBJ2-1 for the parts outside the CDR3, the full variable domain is EAGVVQSPRYKIIEKKQPVAFWCNPISGHNTLYWYLQNLGQGPELLIRYENEEAVDDSQLPKDRFSAERLKGVDSTLKIQPAELGDSAVYLCASSPGGRYNEQFFGPGTRLTVL.

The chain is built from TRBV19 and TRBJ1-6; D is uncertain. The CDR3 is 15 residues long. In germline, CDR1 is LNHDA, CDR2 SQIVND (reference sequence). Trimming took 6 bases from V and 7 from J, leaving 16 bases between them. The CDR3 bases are TGTGCCAGTAGCAGCGGTCGGGTGAGCAATTCACCCCTCCACTTT. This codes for CASSSGRVSNSPLHF.

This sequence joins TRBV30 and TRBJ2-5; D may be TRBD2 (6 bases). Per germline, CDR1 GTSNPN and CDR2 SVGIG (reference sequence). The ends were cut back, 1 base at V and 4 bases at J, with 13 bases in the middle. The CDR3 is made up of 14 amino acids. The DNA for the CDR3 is TGTGCCTGGAGTGCCTCCGGGAGAGGAGAGACCCAGTACTTC. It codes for CAWSASGRGETQYF.

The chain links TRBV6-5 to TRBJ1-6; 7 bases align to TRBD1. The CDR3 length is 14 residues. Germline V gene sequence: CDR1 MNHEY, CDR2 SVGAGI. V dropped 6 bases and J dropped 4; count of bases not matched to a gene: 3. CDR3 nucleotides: TGTGCCAGCAGGGGGACAGCTTATAATTCACCCCTCCACTTT. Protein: CASRGTAYNSPLHF.

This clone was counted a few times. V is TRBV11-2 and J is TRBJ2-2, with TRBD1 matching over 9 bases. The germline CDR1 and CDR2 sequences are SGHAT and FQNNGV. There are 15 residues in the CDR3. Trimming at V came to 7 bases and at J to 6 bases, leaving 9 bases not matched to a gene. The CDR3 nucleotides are TGTGCCAGCATCGCGGGACAGGGAAGGTCCGGGGAGCTGTTTTTT. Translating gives CASIAGQGRSGELFF.

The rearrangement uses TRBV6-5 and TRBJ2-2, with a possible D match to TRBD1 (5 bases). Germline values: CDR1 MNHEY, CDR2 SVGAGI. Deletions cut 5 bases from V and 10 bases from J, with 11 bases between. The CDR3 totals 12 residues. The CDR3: CASSPQGVELFF. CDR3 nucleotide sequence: TGTGCCAGCAGTCCCCAGGGTGTGGAGCTGTTTTTT.

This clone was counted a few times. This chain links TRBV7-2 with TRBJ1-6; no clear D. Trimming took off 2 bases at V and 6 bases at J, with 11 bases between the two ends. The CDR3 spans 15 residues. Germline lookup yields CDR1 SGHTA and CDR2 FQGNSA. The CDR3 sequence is CASSLTTQVNSPLHF. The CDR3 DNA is TGTGCCAGCAGCTTAACGACACAAGTTAATTCACCCCTCCACTTT.

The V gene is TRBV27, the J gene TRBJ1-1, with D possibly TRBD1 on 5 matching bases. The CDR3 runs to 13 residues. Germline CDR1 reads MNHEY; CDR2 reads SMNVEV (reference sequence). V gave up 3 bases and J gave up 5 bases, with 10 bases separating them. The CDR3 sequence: CASSLGLGTEAFF. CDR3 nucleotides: TGTGCCAGCAGTTTGGGGCTAGGGACTGAAGCTTTCTTT.